A single sample is the source of the 15 T cell receptor beta chains below, sequenced in a study of identical twins. TCRdb re-called the 5' RACE reads through MiXCR, storing one row per CDR3 protein. The sample carries roughly 770,000 distinct CDR3 sequences, 15% to 20% recorded once. The data were also submitted as part of a second study, on T cells expressing NK-cell markers.

Sequencing was done on a sample of PBMCs. The receptor source for this set is a woman between 18 and 29 years old in good health.

The genes are TRBV2 and TRBJ2-7; TRBD2 is a possible D gene (6 bases). The V and J ends lost 7 bases and 9 bases respectively, with 16 bases between them. This CDR3 is built from 12 residues. Germline loops: CDR1 SNHLY, CDR2 FYNNEI. The CDR3 protein is CASTGTFEGQYF. CDR3 in DNA: TGTGCCAGCACCGGGACTTTCGAGGGGCAGTACTTC.

This rearrangement joins TRBV12-3 or TRBV12-4 to TRBJ2-3; D call uncertain. Trimming removed 5 bases from V and 5 bases from J, with 14 bases in between. The CDR3 is 14 amino acids. The CDR3 sequence is CASSGRALKDTQYF. For the CDR3, the DNA is TGTGCCAGCAGTGGCCGGGCCCTGAAAGATACGCAGTATTTT.

This clonotype was seen a handful of times. The rearrangement joins TRBV20-1 to TRBJ2-1; D is perhaps TRBD1 or TRBD2 (5 bases each). The CDR3 is made up of 12 amino acids. V was pared by 0 bases and J by 15 bases, with 15 bases between. CDR1 DFQATT and CDR2 SNEGSKA come from the germline V gene (reference sequence). The CDR3 loop reads CSARDRETGRFF. In nucleotides, the CDR3 is TGCAGTGCTAGAGATCGGGAAACGGGGCGGTTCTTC.

The genes are TRBV5-6 and TRBJ1-4; D call uncertain. The CDR3 contains 15 residues. Trimming removed 2 bases at V and 6 bases at J, with 14 bases between. Looked up from germline, CDR1 is SGHDT and CDR2 is YYEEEE. In nucleotides, the CDR3 is TGTGCCAGCAGCTTCCGGCGGACGGCTTATGAAAAACTGTTTTTT. Its protein product is CASSFRRTAYEKLFF.

J is TRBJ2-2 and V is TRBV14; 8 nucleotides align to TRBD2. Germline-derived CDR1 and CDR2 are SGHDN and FVKESK. CDR3 length equals 17 residues. V dropped 0 bases and J dropped 3; count of bases not matched to a gene: 6. The CDR3 DNA follows: TGTGCCAGCAGCCAAGATTGGGGACTAGGGTACACCGGGGAGCTGTTTTTT. It yields the protein CASSQDWGLGYTGELFF. Using reference TRBV14 and TRBJ2-2 for the parts outside the CDR3, the full variable domain is EAGVTQFPSHSVIEKGQTVTLRCDPISGHDNLYWYRRVMGKEIKFLLHFVKESKQDESGMPNNRFLAERTGGTYSTLKVQPAELEDSGVYFCASSQDWGLGYTGELFFGEGSRLTVL.

This clonotype appeared a few times. This chain connects TRBV12-3 or TRBV12-4 to TRBJ2-7; D gene uncertain. V lost 6 bases to trimming and J lost 6 bases, with 9 bases between them. There are 11 residues in the CDR3. The CDR3, as DNA: TGTGCCAGCAGGGTCGGTTCCGAGCAGTACTTC. Its translation is CASRVGSEQYF.

The rearrangement uses TRBV6-5 and TRBJ2-7; D might be TRBD2 (6 bases). CDR3 length: 17 residues. Per germline, CDR1 MNHEY and CDR2 SVGAGI. Trimming stripped 0 bases from V and 7 bases from J, with 22 bases between. The CDR3 region has the DNA TGTGCCAGCAGTTACTCTTCCTCCGGGACTGTCCTGCTTGAGCAGTACTTC. Translating it yields CASSYSSSGTVLLEQYF.

This clonotype was counted a few times. The CDR3, as DNA: TGTGCCAGCAGTTACCCCGTGGGCCTTACCTACAATGAGCAGTTCTTC. This translates into CASSYPVGLTYNEQFF. This chain uses TRBV6-5 with TRBJ2-1; D is undetermined. Germline CDR1 reads MNHEY; CDR2 reads SVGAGI. There are 16 residues in the CDR3. V was shortened by 2 bases and J by 2 bases, with 13 bases between the two germline ends.

This clonotype was counted between two and nine times. This chain links TRBV20-1 with TRBJ2-1; 14 bases agree with TRBD2. The CDR3 consists of 14 residues. The V gene's germline CDR1 is DFQATT and CDR2 SNEGSKA (reference sequence). After removal of 5 bases from V and 8 bases from J, the junction contained 5 bases not matched to a gene. The CDR3 is CSAGLAGGGYEQFF. CDR3 DNA sequence: TGCAGTGCTGGACTAGCGGGGGGCGGGTATGAGCAGTTCTTC.

Remarks on this clonotype: Relative to the germline gene, one junction end is altered; a read error may explain this. The V gene is TRBV7-9, the J gene TRBJ1-2; no definite D call. The CDR3 sequence is 15 residues long. Germline lookup yields CDR1 SEHNR and CDR2 FQNEAQ (reference sequence). CDR3 DNA sequence: TGTGCCAGCAGCTTAAATTCCCCGGTGAACTATGGCTACACCTTT. Translation gives CASSLNSPVNYGYTF.

The chain joins TRBV7-2 to TRBJ2-1; 7 nucleotides agree with TRBD1. Germline V gene data show CDR1 as SGHTA and CDR2 as FQGNSA. The CDR3 consists of 13 residues. V trimming: 6 bases; J trimming: 6 bases; junction bases outside the gene matches: 5. CDR3 nucleotides: TGTGCCAGCAGTTATACAGGGGTCAATGAGCAGTTCTTC. This sequence encodes CASSYTGVNEQFF.

The chain couples TRBV4-1 to TRBJ2-3; TRBD1 or TRBD2 may be the D gene (5 bases each). This CDR3 has 13 residues. The germline V gene encodes CDR1 MGHRA and CDR2 YSYEKL. Between the trimmed V and J ends, which lost 4 bases and 14 bases, there was a span of 19 bases. The CDR3 DNA is TGCGCCAGCAGCCTGTCGAGGGGACCTATTCCGTATTTT. Amino acid sequence: CASSLSRGPIPYF.

The chain recombines TRBV10-3 with TRBJ2-7; 8 nucleotides agree with TRBD1. This CDR3 comprises 12 residues. Germline V gene sequence: CDR1 ENHRY, CDR2 SYGVKD. Trimming at V came to 1 base and at J to 12 bases, leaving 5 bases not matched to a gene. The CDR3 DNA follows: TGTGCCATCAGTGAGTTCCAGGGGGCCCCGTACTTC. This codes for CAISEFQGAPYF.

V usage is TRBV6-5 and J usage is TRBJ1-2, with no clear D. The germline V gene has CDR1 MNHEY and CDR2 SVGAGI. Between the trimmed V and J ends, which lost 0 bases and 5 bases, there was a span of 16 bases. The CDR3 is 16 residues long. The CDR3 spells CASSYSISYPWYGYTF. CDR3 sequence (DNA): TGTGCCAGCAGTTACTCGATATCCTACCCTTGGTATGGCTACACCTTC.

The table lists this clonotype with a few counts. The V and J genes are TRBV7-9 and TRBJ1-2; D is ambiguous. The CDR3 spans 15 residues. Germline loops: CDR1 SEHNR, CDR2 FQNEAQ (reference sequence). V was clipped by 1 base and J by 0 bases, with 9 bases between them. The CDR3 protein is CASSLGPNPNYGYTF. CDR3 nucleotide sequence: TGTGCCAGCAGCTTAGGGCCTAATCCTAACTATGGCTACACCTTC.